Each of the 24 T cell receptor beta chains below was sequenced from the same sample in a study of shared clonotypes between healthy human individuals (dated by TCRdb to about 2020). Library preparation employed the immunoSEQ multiplex PCR assay. TCRdb obtained this table from immuneACCESS and retained in-frame rearrangements with V and J assigned. These tables miss some clones; where compared with another copy, unresolved V genes account for less than half of the shortfall, and the remainder is unexplained. Counted in this sample were over a million clones; around 97% of them appeared once. Over 1% of the sample is in the top ten clones. Sequenced input: naive CD4+ T cells sorted from blood. In light of the paper, this sample's cell subset or site label describes: CD45RA+ positively selected. The receptors come from a man aged 25 to 45 in good health.

The chain recombines TRBV7-2 with TRBJ2-7; D remains unclear. There are 14 residues in the CDR3. Germline CDR1 is SGHTA and CDR2 is FQGNSA. V dropped 1 base and J dropped 6 bases, with 13 bases sitting between them. The CDR3 is CASSLGGFSSEQYF. The DNA for the CDR3 is TGTGCCAGCAGCTTAGGGGGTTTCTCCAGCGAGCAGTACTTC.

The V gene is TRBV27, the J gene TRBJ2-7, with D maybe TRBD2 (6 bases). The ends were cut back, 0 bases at V and 4 bases at J, with 10 bases in the middle. Germline loops: CDR1 MNHEY, CDR2 SMNVEV (reference sequence). This CDR3 contains 14 residues. This chain's CDR3 is CASSLSGRGYEQYF. CDR3 nucleotides: TGTGCCAGCAGTTTATCCGGGAGAGGGTACGAGCAGTACTTC.

The V gene is TRBV5-4, the J gene TRBJ2-5; 7 positions match TRBD2. CDR3 length: 14 amino acids. The germline CDR1 and CDR2 sequences are SGHNT and YYREEE (reference sequence). V gave up 4 bases and J gave up 5 bases; unmatched junction bases: 8. The DNA for the CDR3 is TGTGCCAGCAGCAGACCTCTGCGGGGGGAGACCCAGTACTTC. This gives the protein CASSRPLRGETQYF.

The rearrangement uses TRBV11-2 and TRBJ2-7; no reliable D call. The CDR3 length is 14 residues. Trimming stripped 6 bases from V and 2 bases from J, with 14 bases between. The germline gives CDR1 SGHAT, CDR2 FQNNGV. CDR3 sequence (DNA): TGTGCCAGCAGGGTTCTGCTCGGTACCTACGAGCAGTACTTC. Its translation: CASRVLLGTYEQYF.

The J gene is TRBJ1-1, the V gene TRBV28; D call uncertain. The CDR3 loop spans 14 amino acids. CDR1 is MDHEN, CDR2 SYDVKM, per germline. V was clipped by 6 bases and J by 2 bases, with 13 bases between them. The CDR3 DNA follows: TGTGCCAGCAGACCTACAGATCACAACACTGAAGCTTTCTTT. This sequence encodes CASRPTDHNTEAFF.

The chain joins TRBV15 to TRBJ2-1; 8 bases are shared with TRBD2. The germline V gene has CDR1 LNHNV and CDR2 YYDKDF (reference sequence). This CDR3 is built from 15 residues. V shed 1 base and J 7 bases; nucleotides not matched to a gene: 6. CDR3 nucleotide sequence: TGTGCCACCAGCAGAGGGCGGACTAGCCCGAATGAGCAGTTCTTC. Amino acid sequence: CATSRGRTSPNEQFF. Using reference TRBV15 and TRBJ2-1 for the parts outside the CDR3, the full variable domain is DAMVIQNPRYQVTQFGKPVTLSCSQTLNHNVMYWYQQKSSQAPKLLFHYYDKDFNNEADTPDNFQSRRPNTSFCFLDIRSPGLGDTAMYLCATSRGRTSPNEQFFGPGTRLTVL.

The chain links TRBV27 to TRBJ2-7; 8 bases agree with TRBD2. The CDR3 runs to 14 residues. Germline lookup yields CDR1 MNHEY and CDR2 SMNVEV (reference sequence). V gave up 10 bases and J gave up 6 bases; unmatched junction bases: 14. The CDR3 sequence: CAIREKAGAGEQYF. In DNA, the CDR3 is TGTGCCATCAGGGAGAAAGCGGGAGCCGGCGAGCAGTACTTC.

This chain uses TRBV6-1 with TRBJ1-5, with no clear D. CDR1 is MNHNS, CDR2 SASEGT, per germline. Trimming removed 4 bases from V and 2 bases from J, with 21 bases in between. The CDR3 is 18 residues long. CDR3 sequence: CASSGSPQIGGGNQPQHF. The CDR3, as DNA: TGTGCCAGCAGTGGATCCCCCCAGATTGGCGGGGGCAATCAGCCCCAGCATTTT.

Remarks on this clone: Other nucleotide sequences in the sample specify the same CDR3. This rearrangement joins TRBV7-9 to TRBJ2-5, with a possible D match to TRBD2 (5 bases). CDR3 length: 14 residues. The V gene lost 3 bases and the J gene lost 0 bases, with 8 bases spanning the gap. Germline loops: CDR1 SEHNR, CDR2 FQNEAQ (reference sequence). CDR3 protein: CASSLGAYQETQYF. DNA for the CDR3: TGTGCCAGCAGCTTGGGAGCGTACCAAGAGACCCAGTACTTC.

The chain combines TRBV2 with TRBJ1-1; no clear D. Germline V gene lookup returns CDR1 SNHLY and CDR2 FYNNEI. Between the trimmed V and J ends, which lost 2 bases and 1 base, there was a span of 5 bases. CDR3 length: 13 residues. CDR3 bases: TGTGCCAGCAGTGAAACGTGGAACACTGAAGCTTTCTTT. It specifies CASSETWNTEAFF. Combining the CDR3 with reference TRBV2 and TRBJ1-1 gives the whole variable domain EPEVTQTPSHQVTQMGQEVILRCVPISNHLYFYWYRQILGQKVEFLVSFYNNEISEKSEIFDDQFSVERPDGSNFTLKIRSTKLEDSAMYFCASSETWNTEAFFGQGTRLTVV.

The genes are TRBV7-2 and TRBJ2-6; D unclear. Trimming took off 5 bases at V and 3 bases at J, with 14 bases between the two ends. This CDR3 is built from 16 residues. Germline V gives CDR1 SGHTA, CDR2 FQGNSA. The CDR3 DNA follows: TGTGCCAGCAGCCCCCAAACACGACTTGGGGCCAACGTCCTGACTTTC. As protein: CASSPQTRLGANVLTF.

Comments on this clone: Other DNA sequences within the sample encode an identical CDR3. The chain employs TRBV18 and TRBJ1-1, with 9 nucleotides matching TRBD1. The CDR3 runs 16 residues. With 6 bases clipped from V and 1 base from J, the junction kept 9 bases outside the gene matches. CDR1 is KGHSH, CDR2 LQKENI, per germline. For the CDR3, the DNA is TGTGCCAGCTCCTTAACAGGGGGCGGTACGAACACTGAAGCTTTCTTT. This gives the protein CASSLTGGGTNTEAFF. The whole variable domain, remainder taken from reference TRBV18 and TRBJ1-1, is NAGVMQNPRHLVRRRGQEARLRCSPMKGHSHVYWYRQLPEEGLKFMVYLQKENIIDESGMPKERFSAEFPKEGPSILRIQQVVRGDSAAYFCASSLTGGGTNTEAFFGQGTRLTVV.

The V gene is TRBV7-2, the J gene TRBJ2-5; 9 nucleotides line up with TRBD2. The CDR3 extends over 17 amino acids. Per the germline V gene, CDR1 is SGHTA and CDR2 is FQGNSA. After removal of 1 base from V and 5 bases from J, the junction contained 11 bases not matched to a gene. This chain's CDR3 is CASSLGPGLALTETQYF. The CDR3 DNA reads TGTGCCAGCAGCTTAGGTCCAGGACTAGCGTTGACGGAGACCCAGTACTTC.

In its sample, this clone was seen a few times. The chain is built from TRBV21-1 and TRBJ2-3; the DNA was not compared with TRBD1, the D call given in the table. TRBV21-1 is flagged as a pseudogene. The CDR3 consists of 13 residues. CDR3 in DNA: TGTGCCAGCAGACATACCAGCACAGATACGCAGTATTTT. Protein: CASRHTSTDTQYF.

CDR3 region: CASSYSRGAEHHDTF. Written as DNA, the CDR3 is TGTGCCAGCAGTTACTCGAGGGGGGCGGAGCACCACGACACCTTC. The chain carries TRBV6-6 and TRBJ1-2; tentative D call: TRBD1 (6 bases). Germline CDR1 is MNHNY and CDR2 is SVGAGI (reference sequence). Trimming cost V 0 bases and J 12 bases, with 20 bases left between them. The CDR3 is made up of 15 amino acids.

The chain is built from TRBV4-3 and TRBJ2-1; 8 bases align to TRBD2. The germline gives CDR1 LGHNA, CDR2 YSLEER. J gave up 6 bases and V 1 base, and 5 bases lay outside the gene matches. The CDR3 is 15 amino acids. CDR3 sequence reads: CASSQAGGPFNEQFF. The DNA for the CDR3 is TGCGCCAGCAGCCAAGCGGGAGGGCCCTTCAATGAGCAGTTCTTC.

The rearrangement uses TRBV6-1 and TRBJ1-4; a weak D match, TRBD1 (5 bases). Germline V CDR1 and CDR2: MNHNS, SASEGT. This CDR3 is built from 15 residues. Trimming pared 3 bases from V and 2 bases from J, leaving 10 bases between. The chain's CDR3 is CASSDVGATNEKLFF. CDR3 nucleotide sequence: TGTGCCAGCAGTGACGTAGGGGCCACTAATGAAAAACTGTTTTTT.

Concerning this clone itself: The sample contains more than one DNA sequence encoding this CDR3. The V call is TRBV9, the J call TRBJ2-7; 10 nucleotides align to TRBD2. Germline assignment: CDR1 SGDLS and CDR2 YYNGEE. V gave up 2 bases and J gave up 3 bases; unmatched junction bases: 2. This CDR3 contains 14 residues. CDR3 residues: CASSVGLASYEQYF. The CDR3 nucleotides read TGTGCCAGCAGCGTGGGACTAGCGAGCTACGAGCAGTACTTC.

The V call is TRBV27, the J call TRBJ2-7; 8 bases line up with TRBD1. This CDR3 has 13 residues. The ends lost 5 bases at V and 9 bases at J; junction bases unmatched: 9. Germline CDR1 reads MNHEY; CDR2 reads SMNVEV (reference sequence). The CDR3 loop reads CASSPKQGVGQYF. CDR3 bases: TGTGCCAGCAGTCCAAAACAGGGGGTCGGGCAGTACTTC.

The chain links TRBV5-4 to TRBJ2-1; TRBD2 aligns across 7 bases. V lost 0 bases and J lost 5; bases outside the gene matches: 5. The CDR3 length is 15 residues. CDR1 is SGHNT and CDR2 is YYREEE in the germline V gene (reference sequence). CDR3 residues: CASSLGLARHNEQFF. CDR3 nucleotide sequence: TGTGCCAGCAGCTTGGGACTAGCCAGGCACAATGAGCAGTTCTTC.

The gene calls are TRBV10-3 and TRBJ2-3; 7 nucleotides align to TRBD2. Germline assignment: CDR1 ENHRY and CDR2 SYGVKD. CDR3 length equals 15 residues. The J segment lost 2 bases and the V segment lost 9 bases, leaving 11 bases of the junction unmatched. The CDR3 loop is CAMAGASGYTDTQYF. The CDR3 DNA follows: TGTGCCATGGCCGGAGCTAGCGGATACACAGATACGCAGTATTTT.

The chain recombines TRBV6-6 with TRBJ1-1; the match to TRBD1 covers 7 bases. V shed 6 bases, J shed 2 bases, and the junction held 9 bases outside the gene matches. This CDR3 is built from 15 residues. Germline V gives CDR1 MNHNY, CDR2 SVGAGI (reference sequence). The CDR3 coding sequence is TGTGCCAGCAGGCATCCGGGACAGATAAACACTGAAGCTTTCTTT. The encoded protein is CASRHPGQINTEAFF.

The rearrangement joins TRBV9 to TRBJ2-2; TRBD2 is a possible D gene (5 bases). The CDR3 runs to 16 residues. In germline, CDR1 is SGDLS, CDR2 YYNGEE. Trimming pared 0 bases from V and 2 bases from J, leaving 11 bases between. DNA for the CDR3: TGTGCCAGCAGCGTAGCCCCGGGGTTAAACACCGGGGAGCTGTTTTTT. It specifies CASSVAPGLNTGELFF.

The rearrangement joins TRBV28 to TRBJ2-1; perhaps TRBD2 as D (5 bases). V dropped 3 bases and J dropped 9 bases, with 15 bases sitting between them. The CDR3 has 14 amino acids. Per germline, CDR1 MDHEN and CDR2 SYDVKM. The CDR3: CASSFSASTAEQFF. For the CDR3, the DNA is TGTGCCAGCAGTTTTTCGGCTAGCACAGCTGAGCAGTTCTTC.